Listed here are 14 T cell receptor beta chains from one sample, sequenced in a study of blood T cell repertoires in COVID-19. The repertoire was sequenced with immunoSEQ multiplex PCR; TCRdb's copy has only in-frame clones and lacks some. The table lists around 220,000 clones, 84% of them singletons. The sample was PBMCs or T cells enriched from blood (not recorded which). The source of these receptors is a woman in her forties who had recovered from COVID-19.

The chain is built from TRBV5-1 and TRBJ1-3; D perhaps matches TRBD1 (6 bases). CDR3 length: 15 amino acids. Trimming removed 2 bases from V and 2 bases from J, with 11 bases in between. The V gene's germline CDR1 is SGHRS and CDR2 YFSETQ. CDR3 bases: TGCGCCAGCAGCTTTGACAGGACTCCTGGAAACACCATATATTTT. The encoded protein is CASSFDRTPGNTIYF.

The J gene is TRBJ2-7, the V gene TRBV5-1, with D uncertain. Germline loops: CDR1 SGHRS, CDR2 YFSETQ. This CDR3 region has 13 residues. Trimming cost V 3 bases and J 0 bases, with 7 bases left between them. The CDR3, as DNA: TGCGCCAGCAGCTCCCCAGGCTCCTACGAGCAGTACTTC. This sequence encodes CASSSPGSYEQYF.

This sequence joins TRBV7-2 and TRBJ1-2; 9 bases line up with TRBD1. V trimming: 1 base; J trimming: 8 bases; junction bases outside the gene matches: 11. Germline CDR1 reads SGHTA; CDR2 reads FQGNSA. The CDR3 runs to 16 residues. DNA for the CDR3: TGTGCCAGCAGCTTAGTGAGTGGGACAGGGACACACGGCTACACCTTC. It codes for CASSLVSGTGTHGYTF.

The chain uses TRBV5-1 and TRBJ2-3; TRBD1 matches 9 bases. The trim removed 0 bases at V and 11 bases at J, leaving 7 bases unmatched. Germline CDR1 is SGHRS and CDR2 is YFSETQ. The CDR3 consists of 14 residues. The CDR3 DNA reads TGCGCCAGCAGCTTGGACAGGGGGCGGGCCCTGCAGTATTTT. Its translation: CASSLDRGRALQYF.

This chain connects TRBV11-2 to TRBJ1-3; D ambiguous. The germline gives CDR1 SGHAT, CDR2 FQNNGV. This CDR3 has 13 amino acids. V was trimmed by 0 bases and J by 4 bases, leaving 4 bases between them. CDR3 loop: CASSLERGNTIYF. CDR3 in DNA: TGTGCCAGCAGCTTAGAGCGCGGAAACACCATATATTTT.

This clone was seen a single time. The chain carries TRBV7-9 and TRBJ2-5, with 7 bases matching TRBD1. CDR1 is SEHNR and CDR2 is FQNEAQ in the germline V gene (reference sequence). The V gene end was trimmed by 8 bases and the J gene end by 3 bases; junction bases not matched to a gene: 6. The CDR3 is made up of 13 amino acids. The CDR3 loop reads CASSDQGEETQYF. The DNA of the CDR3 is TGTGCCAGCTCAGATCAGGGGGAAGAGACCCAGTACTTC.

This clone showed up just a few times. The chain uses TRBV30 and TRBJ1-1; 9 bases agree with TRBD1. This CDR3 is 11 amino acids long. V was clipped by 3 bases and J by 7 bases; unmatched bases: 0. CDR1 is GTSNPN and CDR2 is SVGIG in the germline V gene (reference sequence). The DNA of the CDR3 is TGTGCCTGGAGGGACAGGGGTGAAGCTTTCTTT. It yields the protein CAWRDRGEAFF.

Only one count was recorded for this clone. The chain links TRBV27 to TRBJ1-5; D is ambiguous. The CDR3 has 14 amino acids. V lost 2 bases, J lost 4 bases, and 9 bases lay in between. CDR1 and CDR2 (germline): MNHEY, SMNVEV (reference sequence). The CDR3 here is CASSLGRGNQPQHF. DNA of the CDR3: TGTGCCAGCAGTTTAGGGCGGGGAAATCAGCCCCAGCATTTT.

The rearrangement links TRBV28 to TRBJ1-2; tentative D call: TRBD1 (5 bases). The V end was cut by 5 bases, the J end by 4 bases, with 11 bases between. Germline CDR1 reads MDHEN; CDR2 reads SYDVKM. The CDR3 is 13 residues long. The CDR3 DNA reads TGTGCCAGCAGTGAGGGACTGTCCTATGGCTACACCTTC. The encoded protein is CASSEGLSYGYTF.

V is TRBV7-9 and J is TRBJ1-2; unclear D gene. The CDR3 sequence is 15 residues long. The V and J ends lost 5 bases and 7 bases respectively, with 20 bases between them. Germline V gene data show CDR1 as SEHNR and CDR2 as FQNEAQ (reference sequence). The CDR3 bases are TGTGCCAGCAGCCCCCCTCAGGCGGGGTTTGGTGGCTACACCTTC. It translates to CASSPPQAGFGGYTF.

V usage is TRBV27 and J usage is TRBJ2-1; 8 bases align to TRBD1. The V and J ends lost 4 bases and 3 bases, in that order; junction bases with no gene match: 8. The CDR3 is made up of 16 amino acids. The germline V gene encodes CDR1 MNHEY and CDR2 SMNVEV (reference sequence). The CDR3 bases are TGTGCCAGCAGTTCCAGGGGGGACAGGAACTACAATGAGCAGTTCTTC. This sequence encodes CASSSRGDRNYNEQFF.

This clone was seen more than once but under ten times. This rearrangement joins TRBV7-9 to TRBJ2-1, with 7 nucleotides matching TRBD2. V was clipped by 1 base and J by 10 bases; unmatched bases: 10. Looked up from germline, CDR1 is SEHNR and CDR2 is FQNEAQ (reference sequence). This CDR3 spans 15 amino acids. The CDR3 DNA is TGTGCCAGCAGCTTAGGAGCGGGGTCTCAAAGGGAGCAGTTCTTC. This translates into CASSLGAGSQREQFF.

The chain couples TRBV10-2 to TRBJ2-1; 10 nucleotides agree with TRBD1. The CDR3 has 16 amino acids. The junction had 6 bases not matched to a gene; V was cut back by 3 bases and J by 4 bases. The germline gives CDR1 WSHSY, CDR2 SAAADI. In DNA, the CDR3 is TGCGCCAGCAGTGATCCCGGGACAGGGGAATACAATGAGCAGTTCTTC. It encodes CASSDPGTGEYNEQFF.

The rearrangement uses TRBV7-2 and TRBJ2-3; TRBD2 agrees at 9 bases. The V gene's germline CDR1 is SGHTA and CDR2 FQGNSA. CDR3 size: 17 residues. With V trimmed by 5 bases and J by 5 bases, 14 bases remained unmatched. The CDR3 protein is CASSPTGAGGPEDTQYF. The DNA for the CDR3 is TGTGCCAGCAGCCCAACCGGTGCGGGAGGGCCGGAAGATACGCAGTATTTT.